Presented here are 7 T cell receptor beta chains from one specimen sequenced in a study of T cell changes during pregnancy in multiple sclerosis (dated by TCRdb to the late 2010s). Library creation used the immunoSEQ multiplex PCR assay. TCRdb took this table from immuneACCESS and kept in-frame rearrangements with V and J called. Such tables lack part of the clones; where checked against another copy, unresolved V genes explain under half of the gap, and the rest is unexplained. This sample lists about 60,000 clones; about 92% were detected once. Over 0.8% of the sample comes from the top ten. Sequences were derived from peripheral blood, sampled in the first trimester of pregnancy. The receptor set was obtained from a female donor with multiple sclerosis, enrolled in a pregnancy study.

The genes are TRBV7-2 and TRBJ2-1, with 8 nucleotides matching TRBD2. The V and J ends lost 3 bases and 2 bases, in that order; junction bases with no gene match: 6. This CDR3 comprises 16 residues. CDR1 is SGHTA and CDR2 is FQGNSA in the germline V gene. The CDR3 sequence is CASSFTAGAAYNEQFF. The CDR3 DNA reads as TGTGCCAGCAGCTTTACAGCGGGGGCGGCCTACAATGAGCAGTTCTTC.

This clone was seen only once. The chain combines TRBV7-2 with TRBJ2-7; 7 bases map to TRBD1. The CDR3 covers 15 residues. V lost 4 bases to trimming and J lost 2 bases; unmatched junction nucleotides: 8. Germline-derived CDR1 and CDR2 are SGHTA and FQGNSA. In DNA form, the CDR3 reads TGTGCCAGCAGCTCAACCGGGACAGTAGCCTACGAGCAGTACTTC. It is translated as CASSSTGTVAYEQYF.

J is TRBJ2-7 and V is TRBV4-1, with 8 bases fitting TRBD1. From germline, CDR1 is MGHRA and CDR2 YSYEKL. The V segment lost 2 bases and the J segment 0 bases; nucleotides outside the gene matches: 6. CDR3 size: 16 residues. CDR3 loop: CASSQSQGAPSYEQYF. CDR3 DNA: TGCGCCAGCAGCCAATCGCAGGGGGCCCCCTCCTACGAGCAGTACTTC.

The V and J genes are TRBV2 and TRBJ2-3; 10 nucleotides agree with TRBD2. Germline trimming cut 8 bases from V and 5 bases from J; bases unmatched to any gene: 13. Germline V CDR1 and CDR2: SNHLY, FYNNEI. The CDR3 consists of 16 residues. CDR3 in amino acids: CASGRGSGGALDTQYF. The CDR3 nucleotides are TGTGCCAGCGGCCGGGGGAGCGGGGGGGCGTTAGATACGCAGTATTTT.

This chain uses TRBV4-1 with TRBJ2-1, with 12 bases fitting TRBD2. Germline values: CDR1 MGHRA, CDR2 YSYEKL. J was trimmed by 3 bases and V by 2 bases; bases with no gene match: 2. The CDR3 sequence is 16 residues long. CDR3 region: CASSQSLAGGYNEQFF. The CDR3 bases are TGCGCCAGCAGCCAATCACTAGCGGGGGGCTACAATGAGCAGTTCTTC.

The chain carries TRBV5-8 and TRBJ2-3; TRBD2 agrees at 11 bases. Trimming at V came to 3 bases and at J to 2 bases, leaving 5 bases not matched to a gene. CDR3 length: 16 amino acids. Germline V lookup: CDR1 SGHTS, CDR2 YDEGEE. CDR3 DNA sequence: TGTGCCAGCAGCTCGGGACTAGCGGTGGACACAGATACGCAGTATTTT. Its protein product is CASSSGLAVDTDTQYF.

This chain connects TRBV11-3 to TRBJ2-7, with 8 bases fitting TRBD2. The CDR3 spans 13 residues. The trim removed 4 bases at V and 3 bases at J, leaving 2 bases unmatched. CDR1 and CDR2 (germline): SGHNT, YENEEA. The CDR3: CASSSGGGYEQYF. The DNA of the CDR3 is TGTGCCAGCAGCTCGGGAGGGGGCTACGAGCAGTACTTC.